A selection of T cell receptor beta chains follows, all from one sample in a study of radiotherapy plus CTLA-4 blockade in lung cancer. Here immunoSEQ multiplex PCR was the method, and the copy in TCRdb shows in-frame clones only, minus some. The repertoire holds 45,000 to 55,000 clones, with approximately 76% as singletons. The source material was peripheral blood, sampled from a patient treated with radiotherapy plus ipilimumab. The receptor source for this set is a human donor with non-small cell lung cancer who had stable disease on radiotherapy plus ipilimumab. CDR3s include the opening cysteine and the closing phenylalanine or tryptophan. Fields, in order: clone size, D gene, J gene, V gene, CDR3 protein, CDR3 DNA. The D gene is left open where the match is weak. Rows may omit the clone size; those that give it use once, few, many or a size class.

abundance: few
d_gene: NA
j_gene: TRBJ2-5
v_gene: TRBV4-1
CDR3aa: CASSRLVGETQYF
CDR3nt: TGCGCCAGCAGCCGTCTAGTGGGGGAGACCCAGTACTTC

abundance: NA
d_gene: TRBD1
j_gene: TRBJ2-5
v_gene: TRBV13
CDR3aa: CASSTSTGDETQYF
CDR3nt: TGTGCCAGCAGCACATCGACAGGGGACGAGACCCAGTACTTC

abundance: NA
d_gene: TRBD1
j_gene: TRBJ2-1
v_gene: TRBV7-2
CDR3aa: CASSRTGGPYNEQFF
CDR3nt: TGTGCCAGCAGCCGGACAGGGGGCCCGTACAATGAGCAGTTCTTC

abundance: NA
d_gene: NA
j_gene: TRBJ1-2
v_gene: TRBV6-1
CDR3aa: CASRGPKPGYTF
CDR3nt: TGTGCCAGCAGGGGCCCGAAACCTGGCTACACCTTC

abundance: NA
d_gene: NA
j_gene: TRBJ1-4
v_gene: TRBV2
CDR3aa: CASIHPALGDEKLFF
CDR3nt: TGTGCCAGCATTCATCCGGCCCTGGGGGATGAAAAACTGTTTTTT

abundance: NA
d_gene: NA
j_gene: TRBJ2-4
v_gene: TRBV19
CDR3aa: CASSTLGVNIQYF
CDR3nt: TGTGCCAGTAGTACCCTAGGTGTGAACATTCAGTACTTC

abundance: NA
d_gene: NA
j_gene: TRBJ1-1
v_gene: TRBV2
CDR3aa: CASSEAWTVEAFF
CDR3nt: TGTGCCAGCAGTGAAGCATGGACAGTTGAAGCTTTCTTT

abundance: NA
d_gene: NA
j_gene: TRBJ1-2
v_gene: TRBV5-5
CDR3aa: CASSLAPDGMGGYTF
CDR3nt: TGTGCCAGCAGCTTGGCCCCAGACGGGATGGGCGGCTACACCTTC

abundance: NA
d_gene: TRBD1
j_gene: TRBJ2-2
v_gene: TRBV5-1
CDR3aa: CASSTGQGVTGELFF
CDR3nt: TGCGCCAGCAGCACGGGACAGGGCGTCACCGGGGAGCTGTTTTTT

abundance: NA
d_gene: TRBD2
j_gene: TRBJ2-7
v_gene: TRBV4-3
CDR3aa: CASSQGLGGGSYEQYF
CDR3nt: TGCGCCAGCAGCCAAGGGCTCGGGGGAGGGTCCTACGAGCAGTACTTC

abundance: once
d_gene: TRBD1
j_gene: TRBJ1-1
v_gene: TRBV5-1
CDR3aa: CASSTGTGMNTEAFF
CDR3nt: TGCGCCAGCAGCACCGGGACAGGGATGAACACTGAAGCTTTCTTT

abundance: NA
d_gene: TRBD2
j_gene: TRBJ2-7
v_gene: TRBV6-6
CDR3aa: CASSIGLAGGTYEQYF
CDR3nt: TGTGCCAGCAGCATCGGACTAGCGGGGGGAACCTACGAGCAGTACTTC

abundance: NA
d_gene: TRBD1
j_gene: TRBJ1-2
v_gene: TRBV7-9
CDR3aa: CASSLAGGQPGSYGYTF
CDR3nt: TGTGCCAGCAGCTTAGCGGGGGGACAGCCGGGAAGCTATGGCTACACCTTC

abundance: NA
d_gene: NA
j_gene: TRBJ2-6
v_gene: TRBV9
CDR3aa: CASSPRAGGYSLSGANVLTF
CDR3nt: TGTGCCAGCAGCCCTCGTGCAGGGGGGTATTCTCTCTCTGGGGCCAACGTCCTGACTTTC

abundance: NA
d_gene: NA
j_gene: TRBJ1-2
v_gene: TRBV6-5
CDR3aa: CASSLKDNRRNYGYTF
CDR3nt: TGTGCCAGCAGTTTGAAGGATAACAGGAGAAACTATGGCTACACCTTC

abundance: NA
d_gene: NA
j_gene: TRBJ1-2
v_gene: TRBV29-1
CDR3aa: CTYSYGYTF
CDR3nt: TGCACCTATTCCTATGGCTACACCTTC

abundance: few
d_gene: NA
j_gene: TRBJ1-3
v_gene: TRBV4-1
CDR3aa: CASSQDDWVKGNTIYF
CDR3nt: TGCGCCAGCAGCCAAGATGACTGGGTTAAGGGAAACACCATATATTTT

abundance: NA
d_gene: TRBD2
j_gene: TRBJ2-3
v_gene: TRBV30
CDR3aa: CAWTGGRGARWSTDTQYF
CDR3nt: TGTGCCTGGACGGGAGGGAGGGGGGCTCGTTGGAGCACAGATACGCAGTATTTT

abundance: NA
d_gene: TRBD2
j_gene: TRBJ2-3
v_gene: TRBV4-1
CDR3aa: CASSQLPGGSTDTQYF
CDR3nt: TGCGCCAGCAGCCAATTACCGGGGGGGAGCACAGATACGCAGTATTTT

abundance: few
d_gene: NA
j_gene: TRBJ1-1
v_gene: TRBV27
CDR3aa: CASRPYLGGGNTEAFF
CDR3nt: TGTGCCAGCAGACCCTATCTCGGGGGGGGGAACACTGAAGCTTTCTTT

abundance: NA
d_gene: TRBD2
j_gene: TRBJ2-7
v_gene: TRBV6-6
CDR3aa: CASRREGGSYEQYF
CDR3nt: TGTGCCAGCAGGCGGGAGGGAGGCTCCTACGAGCAGTACTTC

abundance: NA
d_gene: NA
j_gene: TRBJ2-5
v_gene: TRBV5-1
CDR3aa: CASREPGDQETQYF
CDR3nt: TGCGCCAGCAGAGAGCCAGGGGACCAAGAGACCCAGTACTTC

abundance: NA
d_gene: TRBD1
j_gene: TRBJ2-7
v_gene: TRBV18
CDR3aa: CASSPGTGGYEQYF
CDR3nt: TGTGCCAGCTCACCGGGGACAGGGGGATACGAGCAGTACTTC

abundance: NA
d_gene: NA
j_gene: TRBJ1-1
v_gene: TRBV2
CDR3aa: CASSEARGGNTEAFF
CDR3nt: TGTGCCAGCAGTGAAGCGCGGGGGGGGAACACTGAAGCTTTCTTT

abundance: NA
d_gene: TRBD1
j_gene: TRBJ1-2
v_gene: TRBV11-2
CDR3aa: CASSLGQYGYTF
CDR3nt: TGTGCCAGCAGTTTGGGACAGTATGGCTACACCTTC

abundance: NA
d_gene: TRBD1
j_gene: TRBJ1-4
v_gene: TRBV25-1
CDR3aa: CASSPVTGFEKLFF
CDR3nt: TGTGCCAGCAGCCCGGTGACAGGGTTTGAAAAACTGTTTTTT

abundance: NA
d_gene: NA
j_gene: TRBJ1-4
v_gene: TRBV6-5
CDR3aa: CASRGSTNEKLFF
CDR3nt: TGTGCCAGCAGGGGTTCAACTAATGAAAAACTGTTTTTT

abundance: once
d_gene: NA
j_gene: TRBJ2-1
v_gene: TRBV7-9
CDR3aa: CASSSPLRLGNEQFF
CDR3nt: TGTGCCAGCAGCTCACCCCTACGCCTCGGCAATGAGCAGTTCTTC

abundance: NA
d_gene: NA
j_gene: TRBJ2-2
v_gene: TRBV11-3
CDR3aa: CASSSSVAGELFF
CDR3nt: TGTGCCAGCAGCTCCTCCGTGGCCGGGGAGCTGTTTTTT

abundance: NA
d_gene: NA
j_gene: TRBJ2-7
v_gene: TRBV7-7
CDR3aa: CASSPDQYEQYF
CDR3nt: TGTGCCAGCAGCCCTGACCAATACGAGCAGTACTTC